This T cell receptor beta chain stems from a study of brain metastases from non-small cell lung cancer. This CDR3 has 14 residues. Trimming shortened V by 1 base and J by 2 bases, and 8 bases separated the two germline ends. Per germline, CDR1 LNHNV and CDR2 YYDKDF (reference sequence). Sequencing used immunoSEQ multiplex PCR; TCRdb keeps in-frame clones, though not all of them. The sample holds about 1,300 clones, 70% to 85% seen once. Sequenced input: tumor-adjacent normal tissue. This TCR came from a donor aged 40 or older with non-small cell lung cancer. This chain uses TRBV15 with TRBJ2-5, with D uncertain. The CDR3 protein is CATSRAQRQETQYF. The CDR3 DNA reads TGTGCCACCAGCAGAGCCCAACGTCAAGAGACCCAGTACTTC. Full variable domain (missing parts from reference TRBV15 and TRBJ2-5): DAMVIQNPRYQVTQFGKPVTLSCSQTLNHNVMYWYQQKSSQAPKLLFHYYDKDFNNEADTPDNFQSRRPNTSFCFLDIRSPGLGDTAMYLCATSRAQRQETQYFGPGTRLLVL.